This TCR beta chain was profiled in a study of regulatory dendritic cells for organ transplantation. In the case of this clone: The antigen is unknown.

Only in-frame clones appear in the TCRdb table, and some are missing; sequencing was by immunoSEQ multiplex PCR. The repertoire includes some 40,000 clones, under 95% of them detected once, and 0.11% sits in the top ten. Memory T cells were CD45RO+, naive were CD45RA+, sorted by FACS. CDR3 length equals 14 residues. Germline assignment: CDR1 MNHEY and CDR2 SVGAGI. With 7 bases removed from V and 0 bases from J, the gap between germline ends came to 9 bases. Study conclusions and caveats: Between individuals, the alloreactive memory CD8+ T cell pool differed considerably. Of resting T cell subsets, memory CD8+ had the most alloreactive clonotypes. Naive CD4+ and CD8+ repertoires were highly diverse; memory CD8+ was most oligoclonal.

The genes are TRBV6-5 and TRBJ1-4; no firm D call. This TCR came from a human donor in good health. The sequenced material came from naive CD8+ T cells from blood. The subset: CD45RA+ naive T cells. CDR3 in amino acids: CASTNSATNEKLFF. The DNA of the CDR3 is TGTGCCAGCACAAACAGTGCAACTAATGAAAAACTGTTTTTT.